Each of the 5 T cell receptor beta chains below was sequenced from the same sample in a study of shared clonotypes between healthy human individuals. The table came from immunoSEQ multiplex PCR; TCRdb's copy has only in-frame clones and leaves some out. Of about 2.4 million clones in the sample, roughly 93% were seen once. Source material: naive CD4+ T cells from PBMCs. Subset meaning: CD45RA+ positively selected. These receptors originate from a man aged 18 to 30 in good health. Some clones in this sample may be carry-over from other donors' samples.

The chain employs TRBV9 and TRBJ1-1; unclear D gene. V was cut by 4 bases and J by 3 bases, with 10 bases left in between. The CDR3 loop spans 13 amino acids. Germline V gene sequence: CDR1 SGDLS, CDR2 YYNGEE. The CDR3 region is CASSLFGDTEAFF. The CDR3 DNA reads as TGTGCCAGCAGCCTGTTTGGGGACACTGAAGCTTTCTTT.

V and J are TRBV30 and TRBJ2-4; D perhaps matches TRBD1 (5 bases). Trimming removed 4 bases from V and 8 bases from J, with 12 bases in between. The germline CDR1 and CDR2 sequences are GTSNPN and SVGIG (reference sequence). This CDR3 is 12 amino acids long. The CDR3 coding sequence is TGTGCCTGGACTGGCAGGGCCGACATTCAGTACTTC. Protein sequence: CAWTGRADIQYF. Full variable domain (rest looked up from reference TRBV30 and TRBJ2-4): SQTIHQWPATLVQPVGSPLSLECTVEGTSNPNLYWYRQAAGRGLQLLFYSVGIGQISSEVPQNLSASRPQDRQFILSSKKLLLSDSGFYLCAWTGRADIQYFGAGTRLSVL.

This clone was seen just once. The genes are TRBV6-6 and TRBJ1-2; D remains unclear. Germline lookup yields CDR1 MNHNY and CDR2 SVGAGI (reference sequence). Deletions cut 2 bases from V and 5 bases from J, with 9 bases between. The CDR3 spans 13 residues. In DNA form, the CDR3 reads TGTGCCAGCAGTTACGGGAGCTCTTATGGCTACACCTTC. Translated, it gives CASSYGSSYGYTF.

The rearrangement links TRBV5-6 to TRBJ2-2; D possibly corresponds to TRBD2 (7 bases). Germline assignment: CDR1 SGHDT and CDR2 YYEEEE. The CDR3 loop spans 17 amino acids. The V end lost 2 bases, the J end lost 6 bases, and 20 bases lay between the germline ends. The DNA of the CDR3 is TGTGCCAGCAGCTTCCCCGGGGGGCGGGAGACGGCCGGGGAGCTGTTTTTT. It is translated as CASSFPGGRETAGELFF.

This chain connects TRBV5-4 to TRBJ1-3; D gene ambiguous. This CDR3 comprises 13 residues. Germline V gene data show CDR1 as SGHNT and CDR2 as YYREEE (reference sequence). V gave up 7 bases and J gave up 0 bases, with 8 bases separating them. Written as DNA, the CDR3 is TGTGCCAGCCAGATAAGCTCTGGAAACACCATATATTTT. It codes for CASQISSGNTIYF.